These T cell receptor beta chains were read from a single sample in a study of T cell responses to AZD1222 COVID-19 vaccine. Profiled with immunoSEQ multiplex PCR; TCRdb holds only in-frame clones, not every one. The sample lists roughly 84,000 clones; around nine tenths were seen once. The source was peripheral blood, collected on day 0 of AZD1222 vaccination. The receptors shown here come from an adult in good health. Both conserved end residues are part of each CDR3. The D gene is left open where the match is weak.

cdr3_aa: CASSSLETQYF
cdr3_nt: TGTGCCAGCAGCTCCCTAGAGACCCAGTACTTC
v_call: TRBV7-9
j_call: TRBJ2-5
d_call: NA

cdr3_aa: CASSQYLSSYEQYF
cdr3_nt: TGCGCCAGCAGCCAATATCTCAGCTCCTACGAGCAGTACTTC
v_call: TRBV4-3
j_call: TRBJ2-7
d_call: NA

cdr3_aa: CSVQRSLNTGELFF
cdr3_nt: TGCAGCGTCCAACGGTCCCTTAACACCGGGGAGCTGTTTTTT
v_call: TRBV29-1
j_call: TRBJ2-2
d_call: NA

cdr3_aa: CASRKREVSAEQFF
cdr3_nt: TGCGCCAGCAGAAAGCGGGAGGTGAGTGCGGAGCAGTTCTTC
v_call: TRBV5-1
j_call: TRBJ2-1
d_call: TRBD2

cdr3_aa: CASSSEVASPLHF
cdr3_nt: TGTGCCAGCAGCTCCGAGGTGGCTTCACCCCTCCACTTT
v_call: TRBV9
j_call: TRBJ1-6
d_call: NA

cdr3_aa: CASSSGQLLYGYTF
cdr3_nt: TGCGCCAGCAGTTCGGGACAGCTCCTCTATGGCTACACCTTC
v_call: TRBV10-2
j_call: TRBJ1-2
d_call: TRBD1

cdr3_aa: CASSPPNAASPRGEQYF
cdr3_nt: TGTGCCAGCTCACCACCAAACGCGGCTAGCCCAAGAGGTGAGCAGTACTTC
v_call: TRBV18
j_call: TRBJ2-7
d_call: NA

cdr3_aa: CASRSGARQPQHF
cdr3_nt: TGCGCCAGCAGATCTGGGGCGCGTCAGCCCCAGCATTTT
v_call: TRBV5-1
j_call: TRBJ1-5
d_call: NA

cdr3_aa: CASSVWRDRVLTGELFF
cdr3_nt: TGTGCCAGCAGCGTGTGGAGAGACAGGGTCCTCACCGGGGAGCTGTTTTTT
v_call: TRBV9
j_call: TRBJ2-2
d_call: TRBD1

cdr3_aa: CATSLPGLVEFF
cdr3_nt: TGTGCCACCAGCCTACCGGGACTAGTGGAGTTCTTC
v_call: TRBV15
j_call: TRBJ2-1
d_call: TRBD2